The present entry profiles one T cell receptor (beta chain) with its context. V dropped 0 bases and J dropped 12 bases, with 15 bases sitting between them. Germline CDR1 and CDR2: SGHTA and FQGNSA. The CDR3 length is 13 residues. The data originate from a study of blood T cell repertoires in COVID-19. The overall study: Italy, Spain and the United States were the sources of the convalescent and acute COVID-19 samples. T cells, B-cell-depleted T cells, or PBMCs supplied cDNA or gDNA.

Methods used by the authors: How many nucleated cells were present was estimated from reference gene primer amplification. TCRdb's copy holds only in-frame clones and misses some; the assay was immunoSEQ multiplex PCR. V and J calls and clone size are those listed in that table; D and trimming were worked out from the DNA. The profile shows around 65,000 clones, roughly 80% of them singletons. Source material: peripheral blood. The chain has TRBV7-2 and TRBJ2-7; the D is unclear. The sequence was collected from a human donor in a cohort sampled during active COVID-19. The CDR3 region is CASSLALEVRTYF. In DNA, the CDR3 is TGTGCCAGCAGCTTAGCGTTAGAAGTACGTACGTACTTC.